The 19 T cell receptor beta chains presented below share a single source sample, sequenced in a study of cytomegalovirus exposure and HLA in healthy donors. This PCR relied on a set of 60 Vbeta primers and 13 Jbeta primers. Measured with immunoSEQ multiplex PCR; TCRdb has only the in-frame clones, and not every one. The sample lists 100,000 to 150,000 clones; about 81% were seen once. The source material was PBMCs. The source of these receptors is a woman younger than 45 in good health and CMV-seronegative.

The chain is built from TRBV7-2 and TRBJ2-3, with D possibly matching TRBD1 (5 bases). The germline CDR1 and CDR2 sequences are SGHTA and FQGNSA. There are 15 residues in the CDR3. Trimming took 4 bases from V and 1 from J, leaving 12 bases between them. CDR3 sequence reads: CASSSALTGTDTQYF. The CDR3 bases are TGTGCCAGCAGCTCGGCCTTGACAGGCACAGATACGCAGTATTTT.

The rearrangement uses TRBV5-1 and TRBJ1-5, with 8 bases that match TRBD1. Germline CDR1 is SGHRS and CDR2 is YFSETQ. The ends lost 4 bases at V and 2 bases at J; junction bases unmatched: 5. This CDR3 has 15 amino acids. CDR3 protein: CASSRSTGGNQPQHF. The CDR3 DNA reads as TGCGCCAGCAGCCGGTCGACAGGGGGCAATCAGCCCCAGCATTTT.

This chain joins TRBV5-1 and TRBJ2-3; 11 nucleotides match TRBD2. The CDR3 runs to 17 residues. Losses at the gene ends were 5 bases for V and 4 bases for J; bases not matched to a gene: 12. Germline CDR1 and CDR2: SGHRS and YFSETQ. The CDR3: CASRSGTSGGAADTQYF. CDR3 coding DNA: TGCGCCAGCAGGTCCGGGACTAGCGGAGGGGCGGCAGATACGCAGTATTTT.

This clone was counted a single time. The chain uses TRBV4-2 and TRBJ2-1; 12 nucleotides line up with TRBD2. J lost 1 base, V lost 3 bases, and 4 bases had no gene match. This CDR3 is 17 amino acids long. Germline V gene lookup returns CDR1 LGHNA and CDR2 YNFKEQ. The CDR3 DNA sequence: TGTGCCAGCAGCCACCCCGGGACTAGCGGGTCCTACAATGAGCAGTTCTTC. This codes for CASSHPGTSGSYNEQFF.

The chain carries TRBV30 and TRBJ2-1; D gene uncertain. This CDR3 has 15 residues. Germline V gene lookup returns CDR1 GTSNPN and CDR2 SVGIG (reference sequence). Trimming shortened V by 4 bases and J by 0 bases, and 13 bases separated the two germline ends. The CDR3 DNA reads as TGTGCCTGGACCCGAGGTCTTAGCTCCTACAATGAGCAGTTCTTC. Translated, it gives CAWTRGLSSYNEQFF.

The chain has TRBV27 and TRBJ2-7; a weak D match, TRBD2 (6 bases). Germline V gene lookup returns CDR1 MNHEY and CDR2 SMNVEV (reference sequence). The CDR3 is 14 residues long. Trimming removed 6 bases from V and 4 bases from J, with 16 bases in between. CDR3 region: CASRQGSGGYEQYF. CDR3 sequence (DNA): TGTGCCAGCAGGCAGGGTAGCGGAGGATACGAGCAGTACTTC.

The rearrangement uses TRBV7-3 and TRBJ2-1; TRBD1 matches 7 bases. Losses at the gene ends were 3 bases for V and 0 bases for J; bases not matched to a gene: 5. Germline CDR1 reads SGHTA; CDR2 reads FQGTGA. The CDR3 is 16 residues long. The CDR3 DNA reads TGTGCCAGCAGCTTTTCGACAGGGAGCTCCTACAATGAGCAGTTCTTC. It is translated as CASSFSTGSSYNEQFF.

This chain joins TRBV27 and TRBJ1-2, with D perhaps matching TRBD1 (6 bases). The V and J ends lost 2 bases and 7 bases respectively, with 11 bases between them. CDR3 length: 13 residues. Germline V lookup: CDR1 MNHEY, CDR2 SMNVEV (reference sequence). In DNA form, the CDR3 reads TGTGCCAGCAGTTTACCGGGGGGCATTGGCTACACCTTC. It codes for CASSLPGGIGYTF.

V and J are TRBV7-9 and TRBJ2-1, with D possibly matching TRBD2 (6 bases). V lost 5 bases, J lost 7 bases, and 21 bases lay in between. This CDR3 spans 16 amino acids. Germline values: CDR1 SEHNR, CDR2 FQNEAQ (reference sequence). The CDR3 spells CASSRIPEGWMNEQFF. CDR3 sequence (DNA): TGTGCCAGCAGCCGAATTCCGGAGGGGTGGATGAATGAGCAGTTCTTC. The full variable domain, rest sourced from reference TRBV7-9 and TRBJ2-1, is DTGVSQNPRHKITKRGQNVTFRCDPISEHNRLYWYRQTLGQGPEFLTYFQNEAQLEKSRLLSDRFSAERPKGSFSTLEIQRTEQGDSAMYLCASSRIPEGWMNEQFFGPGTRLTVL.

The CDR3 nucleotides read TGTGCCAGCTCTGTACTAGCGTTTAGAAACACCGGGGAGCTGTTTTTT. Translated: CASSVLAFRNTGELFF. The rearrangement joins TRBV18 to TRBJ2-2, with 7 bases lining up with TRBD2. The J segment lost 2 bases and the V segment lost 6 bases, leaving 9 bases of the junction unmatched. Germline CDR1 KGHSH, CDR2 LQKENI. CDR3 length equals 16 residues.

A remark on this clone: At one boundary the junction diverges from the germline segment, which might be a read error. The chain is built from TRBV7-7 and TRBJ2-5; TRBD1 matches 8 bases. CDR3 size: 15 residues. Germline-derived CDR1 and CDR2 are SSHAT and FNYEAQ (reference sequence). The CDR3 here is CASSLRQGYVETQYF. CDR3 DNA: TGTGCTAGCAGCTTAAGACAGGGGTACGTGGAGACCCAGTACTTC.

The chain's CDR3 is CASSLVGSHQETQYF. The CDR3 DNA reads as TGTGCCAGCAGCTTAGTGGGCAGCCACCAAGAGACCCAGTACTTC. The chain carries TRBV7-8 and TRBJ2-5, with D uncertain. Germline V gene data show CDR1 as SGHVS and CDR2 as FQNEAQ. The CDR3 covers 15 residues. V lost 1 base to trimming and J lost 0 bases, with 9 bases between them.

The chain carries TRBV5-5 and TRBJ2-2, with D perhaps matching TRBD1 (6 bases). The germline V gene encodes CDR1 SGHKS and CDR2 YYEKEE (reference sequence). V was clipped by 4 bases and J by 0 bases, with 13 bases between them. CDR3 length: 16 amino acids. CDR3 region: CASSPTWTANTGELFF. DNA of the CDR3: TGTGCCAGCAGCCCTACGTGGACAGCGAACACCGGGGAGCTGTTTTTT. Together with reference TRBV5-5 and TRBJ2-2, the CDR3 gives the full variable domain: DAGVTQSPTHLIKTRGQQVTLRCSPISGHKSVSWYQQVLGQGPQFIFQYYEKEERGRGNFPDRFSARQFPNYSSELNVNALLLGDSALYLCASSPTWTANTGELFFGEGSRLTVL.

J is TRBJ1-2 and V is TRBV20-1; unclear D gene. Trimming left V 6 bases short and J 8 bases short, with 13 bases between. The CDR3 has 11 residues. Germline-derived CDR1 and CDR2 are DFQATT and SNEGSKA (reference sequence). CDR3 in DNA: TGCAGTGCGGAGAAGGTTCGGGGCTACACCTTC. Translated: CSAEKVRGYTF.

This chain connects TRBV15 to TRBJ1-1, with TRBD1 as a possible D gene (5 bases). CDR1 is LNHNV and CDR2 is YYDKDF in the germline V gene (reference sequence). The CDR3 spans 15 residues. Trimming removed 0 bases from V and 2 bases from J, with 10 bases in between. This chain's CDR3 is CATSRDLGLNTEAFF. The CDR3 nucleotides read TGTGCCACCAGCAGAGATTTGGGACTAAACACTGAAGCTTTCTTT.

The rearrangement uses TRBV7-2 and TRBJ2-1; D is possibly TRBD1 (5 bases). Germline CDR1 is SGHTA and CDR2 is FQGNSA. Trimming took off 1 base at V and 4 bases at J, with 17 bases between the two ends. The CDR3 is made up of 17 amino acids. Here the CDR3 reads CASSLGVDRLRYNEQFF. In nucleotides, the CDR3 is TGTGCCAGCAGCTTAGGGGTCGACAGACTCCGATACAATGAGCAGTTCTTC. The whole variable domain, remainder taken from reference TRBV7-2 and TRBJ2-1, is GAGVSQSPSNKVTEKGKDVELRCDPISGHTALYWYRQSLGQGLEFLIYFQGNSAPDKSGLPSDRFSAERTGGSVSTLTIQRTQQEDSAVYLCASSLGVDRLRYNEQFFGPGTRLTVL.

CDR3 nucleotides: TGTGCCAGCGGCAAGGACAGGAAATATGGCTACACCTTC. Translation: CASGKDRKYGYTF. The chain joins TRBV2 to TRBJ1-2; TRBD1 matches 7 bases. Per the germline V gene, CDR1 is SNHLY and CDR2 is FYNNEI. The CDR3 is made up of 13 amino acids. With V trimmed by 8 bases and J by 5 bases, 8 bases remained unmatched.

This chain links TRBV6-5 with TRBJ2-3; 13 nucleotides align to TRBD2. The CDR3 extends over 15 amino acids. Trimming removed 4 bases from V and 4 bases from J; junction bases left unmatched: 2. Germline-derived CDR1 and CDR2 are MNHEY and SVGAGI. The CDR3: CASSSLAGGSDTQYF. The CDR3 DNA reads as TGTGCCAGCAGTTCACTAGCGGGAGGGTCAGATACGCAGTATTTT.

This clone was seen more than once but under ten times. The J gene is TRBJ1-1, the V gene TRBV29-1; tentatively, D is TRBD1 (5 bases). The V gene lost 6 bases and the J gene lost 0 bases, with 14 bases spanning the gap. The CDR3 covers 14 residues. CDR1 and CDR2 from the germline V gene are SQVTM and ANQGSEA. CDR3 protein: CSVRTGDMNTEAFF. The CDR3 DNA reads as TGCAGCGTCCGTACAGGAGATATGAACACTGAAGCTTTCTTT.